This T cell receptor beta chain was sequenced during a study of T cell repertoires in cytomegalovirus infection. About the research overall: HLA-C-restricted CMV epitopes, recently identified, and well-studied HLA-B-restricted ones were used by the study. Both CMV infection and a matching HLA type were indicated by public TCR beta signatures.

TCRdb re-called the reads through MiXCR, storing one row per CDR3 protein. The top ten hold roughly 14% of the sample, which has 700,000 to 900,000 distinct CDR3 sequences, about 27% seen once. As concerns this clonotype: The antigen is undetermined.

V lost 3 bases to trimming and J lost 4 bases, with 9 bases between them. The CDR3 sequence is 13 residues long. The germline V gene has CDR1 PRHDT and CDR2 FYEKMQ (reference sequence). Study-level points and caveats: CMV-specific HLA-C-restricted TCR beta clonotypes dominated the ex vivo response.

The sample consisted of cultured CD8+ T cells from PBMCs, taken from culture after CMV antigen stimulation. V gene TRBV13 combines with J gene TRBJ2-5, with unresolved D. The clonotype comes from a human donor in good health (CMV status not recorded). Some clones in this sample may be carry-over from other donors' samples. The CDR3 coding sequence is TGTGCCAGCAGCTTTGGGGTCCGAGAGACCCAGTACTTC. It yields the protein CASSFGVRETQYF.